This entry lists 12 T cell receptor beta chains sequenced from one sample in a study of human T cells and chemical hapten exposure (dated by TCRdb to the early 2020s). The library was generated by RACE. For sequencing, a NextSeq 500 was employed. The raw public data were reprocessed by TCRdb itself: fastp quality trimming at Q25, MiXCR clonotype calling, in-frame beta chains only. Every CDR3 protein is listed once, alongside the most common genes and DNA of its rows. In this sample the table shows around 120,000 distinct CDR3 sequences, around an eighth of which occur a single time. The biggest ten clones account for roughly 1.3% of the sample. The sample's time point label, in plain terms: patch test 1, 2 weeks after DPC sensitization. Taken with the paper, the label for treatment or condition translates to: therapeutic diphenylcyclopropenone sensitization with weekly scalp DPC. The sequenced sample was whole blood, obtained in connection with sensitization to the hapten diphenylcyclopropenone (DPC). Every receptor here comes from a woman in her fifties or sixties with alopecia areata. Some clones in this sample may be carry-over from other donors' samples.

The chain links TRBV4-1 to TRBJ2-7; maybe TRBD1 (5 bases). CDR3 length: 16 residues. The V gene's germline CDR1 is MGHRA and CDR2 YSYEKL. V was cut by 0 bases and J by 3 bases, with 15 bases left in between. The CDR3 here is CASSQDEGIGVYEQYF. The CDR3 DNA follows: TGCGCCAGCAGCCAAGATGAAGGGATAGGGGTCTACGAGCAGTACTTC.

The sample holds many counts of this clonotype. The chain joins TRBV2 to TRBJ2-3, with D perhaps matching TRBD2 (5 bases). V was clipped by 2 bases and J by 4 bases, with 13 bases between them. CDR1 is SNHLY and CDR2 is FYNNEI in the germline V gene. The CDR3 consists of 15 residues. Here the CDR3 reads CASSERLRVADTQYF. CDR3 nucleotide sequence: TGTGCCAGCAGTGAAAGGTTGAGGGTCGCAGATACGCAGTATTTT. Drawing the rest from reference TRBV2 and TRBJ2-3, the complete variable domain is EPEVTQTPSHQVTQMGQEVILRCVPISNHLYFYWYRQILGQKVEFLVSFYNNEISEKSEIFDDQFSVERPDGSNFTLKIRSTKLEDSAMYFCASSERLRVADTQYFGPGTRLTVL.

This clonotype showed up just a few times. The V call is TRBV20-1, the J call TRBJ2-1; TRBD2 agrees at 7 bases. Germline CDR1 reads DFQATT; CDR2 reads SNEGSKA (reference sequence). The CDR3 has 17 amino acids. After removal of 0 bases from V and 8 bases from J, the junction contained 16 bases not matched to a gene. The CDR3 nucleotides read TGCAGTGCTAGAGATGGTCTAGCGGATCCCCGAGGGGATGAGCAGTTCTTC. It is translated as CSARDGLADPRGDEQFF.

This clonotype appeared a few times. The chain couples TRBV5-1 to TRBJ2-7; D is perhaps TRBD1 (7 bases). Germline V lookup: CDR1 SGHRS, CDR2 YFSETQ. V was cut by 4 bases and J by 5 bases, with 19 bases left in between. The CDR3 contains 15 residues. The CDR3 spells CASSADREVDHEQYF. The DNA for the CDR3 is TGCGCCAGCAGCGCTGACAGGGAGGTAGACCACGAGCAGTACTTC. Combining the CDR3 with reference TRBV5-1 and TRBJ2-7 gives the whole variable domain KAGVTQTPRYLIKTRGQQVTLSCSPISGHRSVSWYQQTPGQGLQFLFEYFSETQRNKGNFPGRFSGRQFSNSRSEMNVSTLELGDSALYLCASSADREVDHEQYFGPGTRLTVT.

This clonotype has ten or more counts. This sequence joins TRBV11-2 and TRBJ2-5, with 7 bases that match TRBD1. Trimming at V came to 4 bases and at J to 4 bases, leaving 9 bases not matched to a gene. The CDR3 sequence is 15 residues long. The germline V gene has CDR1 SGHAT and CDR2 FQNNGV. CDR3 loop: CASSSRETGRETQYF. The CDR3 coding sequence is TGTGCCAGCAGCTCGAGGGAGACAGGGAGAGAGACCCAGTACTTC.

On this clonotype: This may be a read error: a much more frequent sequence differs by one nucleotide. The DNA for the CDR3 is TGTGCCAGCAGTTACGAGAACACCGGGGAGCTGTTTTTT. Encoded protein: CASSYENTGELFF. The J gene is TRBJ2-2, the V gene TRBV6-5, with D unresolved. Germline V lookup: CDR1 MNHEY, CDR2 SVGAGI. The CDR3 length is 13 residues. The V end was cut by 2 bases, the J end by 1 base, with 2 bases between.

This clonotype appeared many times. The V gene is TRBV10-3, the J gene TRBJ1-5; D is undetermined. Trimming removed 6 bases from V and 5 bases from J, with 14 bases in between. The CDR3 is 14 amino acids. Per germline, CDR1 ENHRY and CDR2 SYGVKD. The CDR3 reads CAIRDPQADQPQHF. As DNA, the CDR3 is TGTGCCATCAGGGACCCCCAGGCGGATCAGCCCCAGCATTTT.

This clonotype was seen a few times. The chain uses TRBV27 and TRBJ2-7, with 7 positions matching TRBD1. This CDR3 spans 14 amino acids. CDR1 is MNHEY, CDR2 SMNVEV, per germline (reference sequence). V lost 3 bases, J lost 4 bases, and 6 bases stayed unmatched. The CDR3 here is CASSFLDRRYEQYF. CDR3 nucleotides: TGTGCCAGCAGTTTCCTGGACAGGAGGTACGAGCAGTACTTC.

This clonotype was counted only a few times. V is TRBV15 and J is TRBJ2-2; D unclear. The CDR3 covers 11 residues. Trimming left V 3 bases short and J 7 bases short, with 3 bases between. Germline CDR1 is LNHNV and CDR2 is YYDKDF (reference sequence). The CDR3 spells CATSSGGELFF. CDR3 DNA sequence: TGTGCCACCAGCAGTGGCGGGGAGCTGTTTTTT.

This clonotype was counted a few times. The rearrangement uses TRBV6-6 and TRBJ1-2; D is unclear. Germline V gives CDR1 MNHNY, CDR2 SVGAGI (reference sequence). The V end lost 8 bases, the J end lost 5 bases, and 12 bases lay between the germline ends. The CDR3 covers 12 residues. CDR3 amino acids: CASRDYAYGYTF. DNA of the CDR3: TGTGCCAGCCGTGATTACGCTTATGGCTACACCTTC.

This clonotype was seen at least ten times. This chain links TRBV7-8 with TRBJ2-3; D may be TRBD1 or TRBD2 (6 bases each). Germline CDR1 and CDR2: SGHVS and FQNEAQ. The length of the CDR3 is 12 residues. V lost 5 bases, J lost 11 bases, and 14 bases lay in between. The CDR3 DNA follows: TGTGCCAGCAGCCCGCAAGGGGGGCGGCAGTATTTT. It is translated as CASSPQGGRQYF.

Here the CDR3 reads CASSFNRLAGELFF. The CDR3 region has the DNA TGTGCCAGCAGTTTTAACAGGTTGGCCGGGGAGCTGTTTTTT. The chain combines TRBV27 with TRBJ2-2; tentative D call: TRBD1 (5 bases). There are 14 residues in the CDR3. V was cut by 3 bases and J by 6 bases, with 11 bases left in between. Germline CDR1 reads MNHEY; CDR2 reads SMNVEV (reference sequence).